These 10 T cell receptor beta chains were all obtained from the same sample, sequenced in a study of T cell clonotyping in hematopoietic cell transplantation. Sequenced by immunoSEQ multiplex PCR; TCRdb stores in-frame clones only, minus some. The sample yields 15,000 or so clones, approximately 74% seen once. Sequencing was carried out using peripheral blood mononuclear cells. The origin of the receptors is an older woman in good health. Some clones in this sample may be carry-over from other donors' samples.

The rearrangement links TRBV28 to TRBJ1-2, with D possibly TRBD1 on 5 matching bases. V was pared by 5 bases and J by 5 bases, with 15 bases between. The CDR3 consists of 14 residues. CDR1 is MDHEN, CDR2 SYDVKM, per germline. As DNA, the CDR3 is TGTGCCAGCAGTGCCCGGGACGGAGTTTATGGCTACACCTTC. The encoded protein is CASSARDGVYGYTF.

This rearrangement joins TRBV30 to TRBJ2-7; unclear D gene. Germline assignment: CDR1 GTSNPN and CDR2 SVGIG (reference sequence). The CDR3 is 11 residues long. V lost 3 bases, J lost 8 bases, and 11 bases lay in between. The CDR3 region has the DNA TGTGCCTGGAGCGCGACGGTTCAGCAGTACTTC. This sequence encodes CAWSATVQQYF.

This clone was seen a single time. The chain carries TRBV19 and TRBJ1-1; 8 bases line up with TRBD1. Germline values: CDR1 LNHDA, CDR2 SQIVND (reference sequence). This CDR3 comprises 15 residues. The trim removed 6 bases at V and 0 bases at J, leaving 6 bases unmatched. CDR3 protein: CASRRTGTVNTEAFF. DNA of the CDR3: TGTGCCAGTAGGAGGACAGGGACTGTGAACACTGAAGCTTTCTTT. Combining the CDR3 with reference TRBV19 and TRBJ1-1 gives the whole variable domain DGGITQSPKYLFRKEGQNVTLSCEQNLNHDAMYWYRQDPGQGLRLIYYSQIVNDFQKGDIAEGYSVSREKKESFPLTVTSAQKNPTAFYLCASRRTGTVNTEAFFGQGTRLTVV.

J is TRBJ1-4 and V is TRBV30, with no clear D. CDR3 length equals 15 residues. Germline V gene sequence: CDR1 GTSNPN, CDR2 SVGIG (reference sequence). V lost 4 bases and J lost 3, with 15 bases in between. In DNA, the CDR3 is TGTGCCTGGAATCTGGACTTTCGGGCTAATGAAAAACTGTTTTTT. Translated: CAWNLDFRANEKLFF.

The chain combines TRBV19 with TRBJ1-5; perhaps TRBD1 as D (6 bases). Germline V gives CDR1 LNHDA, CDR2 SQIVND (reference sequence). Trimming cost V 6 bases and J 0 bases, with 12 bases left between them. The CDR3 runs 15 residues. In DNA form, the CDR3 reads TGTGCCAGTAGGGATCTACAGGGTAGCAATCAGCCCCAGCATTTT. Translation gives CASRDLQGSNQPQHF.

This chain joins TRBV5-1 and TRBJ2-6, with TRBD1 matching 8 bases. This CDR3 is 16 amino acids long. The junction had 6 bases not matched to a gene; V was cut back by 3 bases and J by 4 bases. Germline CDR1 reads SGHRS; CDR2 reads YFSETQ. Here the CDR3 reads CASSSGGAVGANVLTF. CDR3 DNA sequence: TGCGCCAGCAGCTCAGGGGGCGCGGTGGGGGCCAACGTCCTGACTTTC. The variable domain in full, with the rest retrieved from reference TRBV5-1 and TRBJ2-6, is KAGVTQTPRYLIKTRGQQVTLSCSPISGHRSVSWYQQTPGQGLQFLFEYFSETQRNKGNFPGRFSGRQFSNSRSEMNVSTLELGDSALYLCASSSGGAVGANVLTFGAGSRLTVL.

The chain joins TRBV9 to TRBJ1-2; 8 positions agree with TRBD1. Germline V gene data show CDR1 as SGDLS and CDR2 as YYNGEE. CDR3 length equals 15 residues. V lost 0 bases and J lost 6; bases outside the gene matches: 7. The CDR3 bases are TGTGCCAGCAGCGTAGTTCCAGGGGGCGTGAATGGCTACACCTTC. It encodes CASSVVPGGVNGYTF.

The chain recombines TRBV7-2 with TRBJ1-5, with D tentatively TRBD1 (5 bases). Germline V gives CDR1 SGHTA, CDR2 FQGNSA. The germline V and J ends were trimmed by 8 bases and 6 bases, with 14 bases remaining between them. This CDR3 is 13 amino acids long. CDR3 sequence reads: CASGREGSQPQHF. The CDR3 nucleotides are TGTGCCAGCGGCAGGGAAGGTAGTCAGCCCCAGCATTTT.

This clone was picked up a small number of times. The CDR3 protein is CASSYDSSDTGELFF. CDR3 nucleotides: TGCGCCAGCAGCTACGACAGCTCGGACACCGGGGAGCTGTTTTTT. This chain uses TRBV5-1 with TRBJ2-2, with D possibly being TRBD1 (5 bases). Germline assignment: CDR1 SGHRS and CDR2 YFSETQ. This CDR3 is 15 amino acids long. V was clipped by 3 bases and J by 3 bases, with 12 bases between them.

The genes are TRBV7-2 and TRBJ2-3; 11 positions match TRBD2. Trimming cost V 4 bases and J 2 bases; bases outside gene matches: 11. Germline values: CDR1 SGHTA, CDR2 FQGNSA. This CDR3 is 18 amino acids long. CDR3 in DNA: TGTGCCAGCAGCTCTCGGAAATCTAGCGGGGGGAACACAGATACGCAGTATTTT. This encodes CASSSRKSSGGNTDTQYF.